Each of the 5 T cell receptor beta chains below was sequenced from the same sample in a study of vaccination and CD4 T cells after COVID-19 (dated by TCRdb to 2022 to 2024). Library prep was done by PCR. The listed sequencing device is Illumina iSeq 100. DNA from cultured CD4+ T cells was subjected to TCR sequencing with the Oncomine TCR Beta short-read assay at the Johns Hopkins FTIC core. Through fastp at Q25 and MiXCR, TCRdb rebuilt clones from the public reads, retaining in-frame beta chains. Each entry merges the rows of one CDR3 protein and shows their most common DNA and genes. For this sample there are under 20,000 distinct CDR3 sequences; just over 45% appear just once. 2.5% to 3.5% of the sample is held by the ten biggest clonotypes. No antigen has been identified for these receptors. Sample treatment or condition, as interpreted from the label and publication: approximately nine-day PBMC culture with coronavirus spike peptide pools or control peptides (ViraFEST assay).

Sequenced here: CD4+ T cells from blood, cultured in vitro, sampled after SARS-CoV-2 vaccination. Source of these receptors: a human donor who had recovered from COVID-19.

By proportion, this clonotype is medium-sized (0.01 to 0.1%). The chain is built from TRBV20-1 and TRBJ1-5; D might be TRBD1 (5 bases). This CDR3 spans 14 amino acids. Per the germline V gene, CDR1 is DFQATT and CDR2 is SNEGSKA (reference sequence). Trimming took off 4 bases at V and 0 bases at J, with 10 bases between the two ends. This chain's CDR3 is CSATRGISNQPQHF. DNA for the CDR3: TGCAGTGCTACTCGGGGGATTAGCAATCAGCCCCAGCATTTT.

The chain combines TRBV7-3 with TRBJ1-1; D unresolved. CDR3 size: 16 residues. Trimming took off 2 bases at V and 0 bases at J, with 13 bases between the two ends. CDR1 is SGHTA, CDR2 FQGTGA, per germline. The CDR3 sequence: CASSLLAGILNTEAFF. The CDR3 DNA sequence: TGTGCCAGCAGCTTATTGGCAGGAATATTGAACACTGAAGCTTTCTTT.

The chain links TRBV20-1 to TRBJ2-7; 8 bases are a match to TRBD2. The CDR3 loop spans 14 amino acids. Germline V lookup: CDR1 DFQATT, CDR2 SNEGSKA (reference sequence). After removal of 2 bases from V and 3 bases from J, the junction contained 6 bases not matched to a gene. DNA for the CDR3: TGCAGTGCTAGATTGGGCGGGAGGCTCTACGAGCAGTACTTC. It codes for CSARLGGRLYEQYF.

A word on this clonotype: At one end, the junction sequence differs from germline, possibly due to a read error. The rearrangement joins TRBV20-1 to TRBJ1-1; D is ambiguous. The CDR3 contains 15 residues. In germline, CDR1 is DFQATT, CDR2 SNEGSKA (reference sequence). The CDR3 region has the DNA TGCAGTGCGAGAGAAACGGTTTCGGTGAACACTGAAGCTTTCTTT. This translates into CSARETVSVNTEAFF.

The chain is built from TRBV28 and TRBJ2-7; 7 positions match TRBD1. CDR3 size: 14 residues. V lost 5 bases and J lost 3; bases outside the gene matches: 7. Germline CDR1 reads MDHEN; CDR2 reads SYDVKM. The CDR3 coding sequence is TGTGCCAGCAGTCCGCTCCGGGACAGCTACGAGCAGTACTTC. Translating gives CASSPLRDSYEQYF. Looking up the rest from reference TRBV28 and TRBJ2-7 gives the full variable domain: DVKVTQSSRYLVKRTGEKVFLECVQDMDHENMFWYRQDPGLGLRLIYFSYDVKMKEKGDIPEGYSVSREKKERFSLILESASTNQTSMYLCASSPLRDSYEQYFGPGTRLTVT.